This is a list of T cell receptor beta chains from one sample in a study of CD4 T cells in relation to SARS-CoV-2 and coronaviruses. Libraries were prepared by immunoSEQ multiplex PCR; TCRdb keeps only in-frame clonotypes and omits some of them. Of about 35,000 clones detected, roughly 80% appear once; the ten largest clones hold approximately 6.3%. These receptors have no identified antigens. Specimen: naive CD4+ T cells from PBMCs, cultured in vitro. The receptors stem from an adult with COVID-19. Each CDR3 is given with its conserved first and last residue. D genes are given only for firm matches. Expanded clones are given a class, and other clones once, few, many or no size at all.

D: .; J: TRBJ1-1; V: TRBV11-2; size: once; CDR3: CASSSRADTEAFF; DNA: TGTGCCAGCAGCTCGAGAGCTGACACTGAAGCTTTCTTT
D: .; J: TRBJ2-7; V: TRBV2; size: .; CDR3: CASSPLHIRDLEIHEQYF; DNA: TGTGCCAGCAGTCCCCTTCATATAAGGGACCTGGAAATCCACGAGCAGTACTTC
D: .; J: TRBJ2-7; V: TRBV28; size: .; CDR3: CASSPARYSYEQYF; DNA: TGTGCCAGCAGTCCCGCCAGGTACTCCTACGAGCAGTACTTC
D: TRBD1; J: TRBJ2-2; V: TRBV7-2; size: .; CDR3: CASSFNDRGNTGELFF; DNA: TGTGCCAGCAGCTTTAACGACAGGGGGAACACCGGGGAGCTGTTTTTT
D: .; J: TRBJ1-1; V: TRBV6-2/TRBV6-3; size: .; CDR3: CASSYSQVPSTEAFF; DNA: TGTGCCAGCAGTTATTCACAGGTCCCATCCACTGAAGCTTTCTTT
D: .; J: TRBJ2-7; V: TRBV3-1/TRBV3-2; size: .; CDR3: CASSQDPGSEQYF; DNA: TGTGCCAGCAGCCAAGACCCGGGGTCCGAGCAGTACTTC
D: .; J: TRBJ2-6; V: TRBV7-9; size: .; CDR3: CASSLRGGSGANVLTF; DNA: TGTGCCAGCAGCCTCCGAGGGGGCTCTGGGGCCAACGTCCTGACTTTC
D: TRBD2; J: TRBJ2-1; V: TRBV2; size: .; CDR3: CASSGTSGLSYNEQFF; DNA: TGTGCCAGCAGTGGCACTAGCGGATTATCCTACAATGAGCAGTTCTTC
D: TRBD1; J: TRBJ2-5; V: TRBV9; size: .; CDR3: CASSGGGQGKETQYF; DNA: TGTGCCAGCAGCGGGGGGGGACAGGGTAAAGAGACCCAGTACTTC
D: .; J: TRBJ2-5; V: TRBV10-3; size: .; CDR3: CAISDSGGLETQYF; DNA: TGTGCCATCAGTGATAGTGGGGGGCTTGAGACCCAGTACTTC
D: .; J: TRBJ1-1; V: TRBV18; size: .; CDR3: CASSPPGPREAFF; DNA: TGTGCCAGCTCACCACCTGGTCCCCGCGAAGCTTTCTTT
D: .; J: TRBJ2-7; V: TRBV2; size: .; CDR3: CASSLSTYEQYF; DNA: TGTGCCAGCAGTTTAAGCACTTACGAGCAGTACTTC
D: TRBD1; J: TRBJ2-7; V: TRBV27; size: .; CDR3: CASSLMSGGTGVHEQYF; DNA: TGTGCCAGCAGTCTTATGTCGGGGGGGACAGGGGTCCACGAGCAGTACTTC
D: .; J: TRBJ1-5; V: TRBV4-1; size: .; CDR3: CASSQGPNSNQPQHF; DNA: TGCGCCAGCAGCCAGGGACCGAATAGCAATCAGCCCCAGCATTTT
D: .; J: TRBJ1-1; V: TRBV5-1; size: .; CDR3: CASSLSGANTEAFF; DNA: TGCGCCAGCAGCTTGTCAGGGGCTAACACTGAAGCTTTCTTT
D: TRBD1; J: TRBJ2-7; V: TRBV13; size: .; CDR3: CASRDRDRAYEQYF; DNA: TGTGCCAGCAGGGACCGGGACAGAGCCTACGAGCAGTACTTC
D: .; J: TRBJ1-6; V: TRBV28; size: .; CDR3: CASSPGTFRVNSPLHF; DNA: TGTGCCAGCAGTCCGGGGACTTTCAGGGTGAATTCACCCCTCCACTTT
D: .; J: TRBJ2-7; V: TRBV28; size: once; CDR3: CASSLVNREQYF; DNA: TGTGCCAGCAGTTTAGTGAATAGGGAGCAGTACTTC
D: .; J: TRBJ1-1; V: TRBV6-2/TRBV6-3; size: .; CDR3: CASSYPFGVMNTEAFF; DNA: TGTGCCAGCAGTTACCCCTTCGGGGTCATGAACACTGAAGCTTTCTTT
D: .; J: TRBJ2-1; V: TRBV7-9; size: .; CDR3: CASTPKSPGVSYNEQFF; DNA: TGTGCCAGCACACCGAAATCACCAGGGGTTTCCTACAATGAGCAGTTCTTC
D: TRBD2; J: TRBJ2-1; V: TRBV4-2; size: .; CDR3: CASSQASIRGRGGNEQFF; DNA: TGTGCCAGCAGCCAAGCTTCTATCCGCGGGAGGGGGGGCAATGAGCAGTTCTTC
D: TRBD2; J: TRBJ2-7; V: TRBV5-4; size: .; CDR3: CASSTGTSGATYEQYF; DNA: TGTGCCAGCAGCACTGGGACTAGCGGGGCTACCTACGAGCAGTACTTC
D: .; J: TRBJ2-7; V: TRBV27; size: .; CDR3: CASRPGISYEQYF; DNA: TGTGCCAGCAGACCCGGGATCTCCTACGAGCAGTACTTC
D: .; J: TRBJ2-7; V: TRBV28; size: .; CDR3: CASTELPSEYEQYF; DNA: TGTGCCAGCACCGAACTTCCCAGCGAGTACGAGCAGTACTTC
D: TRBD1; J: TRBJ1-2; V: TRBV4-2; size: .; CDR3: CASTRNRGNYGYTF; DNA: TGTGCCAGCACTCGGAACAGGGGGAACTATGGCTACACCTTC
D: TRBD1; J: TRBJ2-5; V: TRBV19; size: .; CDR3: CASSLGDSIQETQYF; DNA: TGTGCCAGTAGCCTAGGGGACAGCATCCAAGAGACCCAGTACTTC
D: .; J: TRBJ2-3; V: TRBV6-5; size: .; CDR3: CASRGRDTQYF; DNA: TGTGCCAGCAGGGGCCGGGATACGCAGTATTTT
D: .; J: TRBJ2-4; V: TRBV27; size: .; CDR3: CASSTSRSGKNIQYF; DNA: TGTGCCAGCAGTACAAGCCGCAGCGGCAAAAACATTCAGTACTTC